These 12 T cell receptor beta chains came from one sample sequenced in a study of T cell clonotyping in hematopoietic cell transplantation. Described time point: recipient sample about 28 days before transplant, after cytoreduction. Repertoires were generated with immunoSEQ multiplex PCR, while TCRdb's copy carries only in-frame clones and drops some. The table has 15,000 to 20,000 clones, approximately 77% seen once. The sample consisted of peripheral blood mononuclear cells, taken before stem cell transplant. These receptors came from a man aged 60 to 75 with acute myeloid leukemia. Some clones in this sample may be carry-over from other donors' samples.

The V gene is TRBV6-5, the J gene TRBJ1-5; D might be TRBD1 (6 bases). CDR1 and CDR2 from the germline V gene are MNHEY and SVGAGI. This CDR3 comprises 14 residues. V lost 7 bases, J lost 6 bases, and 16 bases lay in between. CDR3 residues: CASNKQGPFQPQHF. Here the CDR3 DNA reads TGTGCCAGCAATAAACAGGGCCCTTTTCAGCCCCAGCATTTT.

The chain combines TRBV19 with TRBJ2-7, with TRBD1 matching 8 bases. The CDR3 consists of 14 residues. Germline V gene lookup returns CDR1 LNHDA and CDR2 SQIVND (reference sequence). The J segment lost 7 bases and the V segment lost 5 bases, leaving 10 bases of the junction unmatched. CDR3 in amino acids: CASSFTRGQGEQYF. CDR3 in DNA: TGTGCCAGTAGTTTTACCAGGGGGCAAGGGGAGCAGTACTTC.

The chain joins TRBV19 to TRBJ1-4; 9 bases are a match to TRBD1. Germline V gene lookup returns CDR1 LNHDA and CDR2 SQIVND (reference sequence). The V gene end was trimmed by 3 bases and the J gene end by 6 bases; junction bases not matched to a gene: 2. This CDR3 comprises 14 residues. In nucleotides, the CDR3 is TGTGCCAGTAGTATGGGACAGGGCGATGAAAAACTGTTTTTT. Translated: CASSMGQGDEKLFF.

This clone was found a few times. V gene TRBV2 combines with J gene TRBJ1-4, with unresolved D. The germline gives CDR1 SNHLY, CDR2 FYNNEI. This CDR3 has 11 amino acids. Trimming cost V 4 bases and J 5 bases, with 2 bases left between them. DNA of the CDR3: TGTGCCAGCAGTGGGAATGAAAAACTGTTTTTT. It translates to CASSGNEKLFF.

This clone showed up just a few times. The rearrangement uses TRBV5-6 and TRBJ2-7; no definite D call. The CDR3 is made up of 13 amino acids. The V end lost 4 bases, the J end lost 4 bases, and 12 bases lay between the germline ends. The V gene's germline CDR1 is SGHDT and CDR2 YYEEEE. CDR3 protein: CASSPGKRYEQYF. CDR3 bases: TGTGCCAGCAGCCCCGGCAAACGGTACGAGCAGTACTTC. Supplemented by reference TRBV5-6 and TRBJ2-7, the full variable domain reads DAGVTQSPTHLIKTRGQQVTLRCSPKSGHDTVSWYQQALGQGPQFIFQYYEEEERQRGNFPDRFSGHQFPNYSSELNVNALLLGDSALYLCASSPGKRYEQYFGPGTRLTVT.

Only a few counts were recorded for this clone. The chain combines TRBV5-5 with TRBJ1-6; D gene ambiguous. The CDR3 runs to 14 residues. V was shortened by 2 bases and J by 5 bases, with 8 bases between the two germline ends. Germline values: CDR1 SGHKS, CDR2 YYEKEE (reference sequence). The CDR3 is CASSFDVNNSPLHF. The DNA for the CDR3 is TGTGCCAGCAGCTTCGACGTCAATAATTCACCCCTCCACTTT.

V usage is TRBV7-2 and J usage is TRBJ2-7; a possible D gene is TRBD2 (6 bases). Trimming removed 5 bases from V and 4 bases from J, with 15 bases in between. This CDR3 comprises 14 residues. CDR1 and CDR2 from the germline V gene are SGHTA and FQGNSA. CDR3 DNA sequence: TGTGCCAGCAGCCGGGACGGGAGACTTTACGAGCAGTACTTC. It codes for CASSRDGRLYEQYF.

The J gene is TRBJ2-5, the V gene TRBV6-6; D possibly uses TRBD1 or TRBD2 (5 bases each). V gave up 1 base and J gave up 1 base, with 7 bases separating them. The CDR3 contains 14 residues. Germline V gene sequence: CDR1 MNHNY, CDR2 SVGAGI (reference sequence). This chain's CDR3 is CASSYFGGQETQYF. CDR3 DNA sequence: TGTGCCAGCAGTTACTTTGGGGGCCAAGAGACCCAGTACTTC.

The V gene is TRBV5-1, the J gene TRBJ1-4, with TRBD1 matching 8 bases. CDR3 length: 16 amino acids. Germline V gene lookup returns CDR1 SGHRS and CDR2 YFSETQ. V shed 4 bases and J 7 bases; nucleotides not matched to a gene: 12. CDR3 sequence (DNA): TGCGCCAGCAGCATCGCTAATACAGGGGGGAGTGAAAAACTGTTTTTT. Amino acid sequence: CASSIANTGGSEKLFF.

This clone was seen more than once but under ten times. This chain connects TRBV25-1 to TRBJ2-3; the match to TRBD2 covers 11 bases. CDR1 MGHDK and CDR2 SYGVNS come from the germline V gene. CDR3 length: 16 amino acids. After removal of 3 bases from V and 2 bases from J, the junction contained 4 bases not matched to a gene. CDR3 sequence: CASSEGTSGPTDTQYF. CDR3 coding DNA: TGTGCCAGCAGTGAGGGGACTAGCGGTCCCACAGATACGCAGTATTTT.

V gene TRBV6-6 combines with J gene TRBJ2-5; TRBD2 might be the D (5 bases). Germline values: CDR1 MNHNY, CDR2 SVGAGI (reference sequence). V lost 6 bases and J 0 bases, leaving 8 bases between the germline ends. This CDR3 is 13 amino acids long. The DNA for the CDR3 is TGTGCCAGCAGCGCCGGGAACCAAGAGACCCAGTACTTC. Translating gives CASSAGNQETQYF.

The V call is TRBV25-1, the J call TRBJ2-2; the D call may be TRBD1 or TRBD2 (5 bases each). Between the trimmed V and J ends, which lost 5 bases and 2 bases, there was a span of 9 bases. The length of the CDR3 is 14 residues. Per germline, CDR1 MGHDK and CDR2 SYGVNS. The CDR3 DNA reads TGTGCCAGCAGTCCCGGGGCCAACACCGGGGAGCTGTTTTTT. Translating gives CASSPGANTGELFF.